The text below deals with one T cell receptor beta chain. Its antigen is unknown. J gave up 7 bases and V 6 bases, and 8 bases lay outside the gene matches. This CDR3 has 14 residues. The germline V gene encodes CDR1 MRHNA and CDR2 SNTAGT. This specimen comes from a study of CD8+CD57+ T cells in acquired aplastic anemia. Study summary: Mean yield of DNA from sorted CD4+ and CD8+ cells was 3.2 ug. Overall study findings and caveats: There were over 25 CD8+ CDR3 sequences that occurred in both patients and controls. For CD8+ Simpson's diversity, patients and controls showed no significant difference.

Profiling of TCR beta VDJ combinations and CDR3 sequences used genomic DNA as template. TCRdb fed the reads into MiXCR, producing one record per CDR3 protein. The sample consists of 150,000 to 180,000 distinct CDR3 sequences, about 48% of them appearing once. In patients chosen for sequencing, flow cytometry had shown CD8+CD57+ cell expansion. Patients, without exception, had severe acquired aplastic anemia. Specimen: sorted CD4+, CD8+, or CD8+CD57+ T cells (not recorded which) from PBMCs. This clonotype was sampled from a human donor with aplastic anemia. This chain connects TRBV6-4 to TRBJ1-5; 8 bases agree with TRBD1. CDR3 amino acids: CASRTGTGLQPQHF. For the CDR3, the DNA is TGTGCCAGCAGGACCGGGACAGGCTTACAGCCCCAGCATTTT.